The T cell receptor (beta chain) under discussion was sequenced for a study of metastatic and nonmetastatic thyroid tumors. Findings and limits, study-wide: A significant increase in TCR beta diversity was reportedly seen in malignant thyroid tumors relative to benign nodules, in blood and tumor.

This CDR3 has 15 residues. Germline V gene lookup returns CDR1 LGHDT and CDR2 YNNKEL (reference sequence). The V and J ends lost 1 base and 1 base respectively, with 8 bases between them. This clone occurred a few times. Its specificity is not known. Under the authors' procedure: A papillary thyroid cancer distant-metastasis classifier was built from CDR3 differences across clinicopathological groups. TCRdb used MiXCR to call clones anew from the PCR reads. The V and J calls were not made by the authors but by TCRdb's processing. The sample contains over 5,000 clones, around 28% of which appear only once. Thyroid surgery took place with no prior treatment in any patient.

This receptor was taken from a female donor with papillary thyroid cancer or a benign thyroid nodule (not recorded which). Some clones in this sample may be carry-over from other donors' samples. The V call is TRBV3-1, the J call TRBJ1-5, with D hard to call. The specimen sequenced was adjacent normal tissue. The CDR3 reads CASSQGGVSNQPQHF. CDR3 nucleotides: TGTGCCAGCAGCCAAGGCGGGGTGAGCAATCAGCCCCAGCATTTT.